These 27 T cell receptor beta chains came from one sample sequenced in a study of blood T cells in healthy people across ages. A sample-barcoded 5' primer and a J-beta primer mix were used in a second PCR of about 6 to 11 cycles. TCRdb re-analysed the 5' RACE reads in MiXCR, keeping a single row per CDR3 protein. This sample has approximately 1.5 million distinct CDR3 sequences, with approximately 43% found just once. The sample was blood. Every receptor here comes from a woman younger than 35 in good health.

The rearrangement links TRBV18 to TRBJ1-6, with D possibly being TRBD1 (5 bases). CDR1 and CDR2 from the germline V gene are KGHSH and LQKENI. CDR3 length equals 16 residues. V lost 3 bases and J 4 bases, leaving 13 bases between the germline ends. The chain's CDR3 is CASSPFNGGYNSPLHF. CDR3 DNA sequence: TGTGCCAGCTCACCCTTTAATGGGGGTTATAATTCACCCCTCCACTTT.

This rearrangement joins TRBV6-5 to TRBJ2-3, with TRBD2 matching 7 bases. The germline CDR1 and CDR2 sequences are MNHEY and SVGAGI. V trimming: 6 bases; J trimming: 2 bases; junction bases outside the gene matches: 8. This CDR3 comprises 15 residues. CDR3 amino acids: CASSDPGGLTDTQYF. In nucleotides, the CDR3 is TGTGCCAGCAGCGACCCGGGGGGACTCACAGATACGCAGTATTTT.

The J gene is TRBJ2-5, the V gene TRBV28; possible D gene TRBD2, 5 bases. V lost 1 base, J lost 13 bases, and 19 bases lay in between. Looked up from germline, CDR1 is MDHEN and CDR2 is SYDVKM. CDR3 length equals 14 residues. This chain's CDR3 is CASSLSPPLGDGYF. Here the CDR3 DNA reads TGTGCCAGCAGTTTATCCCCTCCCCTGGGAGACGGGTACTTC.

J is TRBJ2-1 and V is TRBV7-9; D is possibly TRBD1 (5 bases). The V end lost 4 bases, the J end lost 8 bases, and 18 bases lay between the germline ends. The CDR3 loop spans 15 amino acids. The germline V gene has CDR1 SEHNR and CDR2 FQNEAQ (reference sequence). CDR3 in DNA: TGTGCCAGCAGCTATCCCTCGAGGACAATCTATGAGCAGTTCTTC. It is translated as CASSYPSRTIYEQFF. The full variable domain, rest sourced from reference TRBV7-9 and TRBJ2-1, is DTGVSQNPRHKITKRGQNVTFRCDPISEHNRLYWYRQTLGQGPEFLTYFQNEAQLEKSRLLSDRFSAERPKGSFSTLEIQRTEQGDSAMYLCASSYPSRTIYEQFFGPGTRLTVL.

This chain connects TRBV27 to TRBJ1-1, with 7 bases that match TRBD1. The CDR3 sequence is 14 residues long. The ends lost 6 bases at V and 4 bases at J; junction bases unmatched: 8. Germline V gene lookup returns CDR1 MNHEY and CDR2 SMNVEV (reference sequence). DNA of the CDR3: TGTGCCAGCAGAACCACAGGGGCCGGCACTGAAGCTTTCTTT. It encodes CASRTTGAGTEAFF.

This clonotype was counted at least ten times. The V call is TRBV29-1, the J call TRBJ2-1; maybe TRBD1 (6 bases). Trimming cost V 4 bases and J 11 bases, with 12 bases left between them. This CDR3 spans 11 amino acids. In germline, CDR1 is SQVTM, CDR2 ANQGSEA. CDR3 sequence: CSVVSGGKQFF. The CDR3 nucleotides read TGCAGCGTTGTAAGTGGGGGCAAGCAGTTCTTC.

This sequence joins TRBV7-9 and TRBJ2-1; D might be TRBD2 (5 bases). The germline V gene encodes CDR1 SEHNR and CDR2 FQNEAQ (reference sequence). The CDR3 length is 12 residues. V gave up 11 bases and J gave up 8 bases, with 16 bases separating them. In DNA, the CDR3 is TGTGCCTCGACAAGGGCTAGCTATGAGCAGTTCTTC. Protein product: CASTRASYEQFF.

The rearrangement joins TRBV7-2 to TRBJ2-1; D is possibly TRBD1 (5 bases). The closer fit of TRBJ2-7 to the DNA end suggests the J call may be wrong. CDR3 length equals 15 residues. The germline CDR1 and CDR2 sequences are SGHTA and FQGNSA. The CDR3 sequence: CASSLEVQVYNEQYF. The CDR3 bases are TGTGCCAGCAGCTTAGAGGTACAGGTCTACAATGAGCAGTACTTC.

The chain recombines TRBV6-6 with TRBJ2-3; 9 bases fit TRBD1. Unmatched junction bases numbered 10, after V lost 2 bases and J lost 7 bases. Germline V lookup: CDR1 MNHNY, CDR2 SVGAGI (reference sequence). This CDR3 region has 16 residues. CDR3 coding DNA: TGTGCCAGCAGTTACCCGAACCGGGACAGGGCCAATACGCAGTATTTT. It is translated as CASSYPNRDRANTQYF.

The chain carries TRBV4-1 and TRBJ1-5, with D unresolved. This CDR3 is 15 amino acids long. The V end lost 4 bases, the J end lost 0 bases, and 10 bases lay between the germline ends. The germline V gene encodes CDR1 MGHRA and CDR2 YSYEKL. CDR3: CASSPKVHSNQPQHF. Written as DNA, the CDR3 is TGCGCCAGCAGCCCGAAGGTCCATAGCAATCAGCCCCAGCATTTT.

The J gene is TRBJ2-3, the V gene TRBV6-6, with TRBD2 matching 7 bases. V shed 5 bases and J 3 bases; nucleotides not matched to a gene: 8. Per germline, CDR1 MNHNY and CDR2 SVGAGI (reference sequence). The CDR3 loop spans 15 amino acids. This CDR3 is CASSRRGGGTDTQYF. Written as DNA, the CDR3 is TGTGCCAGCAGTCGCCGGGGCGGGGGTACAGATACGCAGTATTTT.

The chain recombines TRBV20-1 with TRBJ2-7; perhaps TRBD1 as D (5 bases). Trimming shortened V by 2 bases and J by 5 bases, and 13 bases separated the two germline ends. The CDR3 totals 13 residues. Per the germline V gene, CDR1 is DFQATT and CDR2 is SNEGSKA (reference sequence). As DNA, the CDR3 is TGCAGTGCTAGAAATTTGGCAGGGCACGAGCAGTACTTC. Translation gives CSARNLAGHEQYF.

In this sample, this clonotype turned up a few times. This rearrangement joins TRBV7-3 to TRBJ2-1; D uncertain. The CDR3 loop spans 15 amino acids. The germline V gene encodes CDR1 SGHTA and CDR2 FQGTGA. V was cut by 3 bases and J by 5 bases, with 14 bases left in between. The CDR3 region has the DNA TGTGCCAGCAGCTTCGGATTAGTTGGCCACAATGAGCAGTTCTTC. It yields the protein CASSFGLVGHNEQFF.

The chain has TRBV29-1 and TRBJ2-7; 9 bases fit TRBD2. The CDR3 sequence is 13 residues long. V shed 6 bases, J shed 2 bases, and the junction held 5 bases outside the gene matches. Germline CDR1 reads SQVTM; CDR2 reads ANQGSEA. CDR3 amino acids: CSVRLAETYEQYF. DNA for the CDR3: TGCAGCGTCAGACTAGCGGAGACCTACGAGCAGTACTTC.

This clonotype showed up just a few times. The chain employs TRBV7-8 and TRBJ2-1, with 13 bases fitting TRBD2. There are 17 residues in the CDR3. Germline lookup yields CDR1 SGHVS and CDR2 FQNEAQ. V dropped 3 bases and J dropped 4; count of bases not matched to a gene: 6. The CDR3 reads CASSFRLAGGKYNEQFF. The CDR3 DNA follows: TGTGCCAGCAGCTTCCGACTAGCGGGGGGTAAATACAATGAGCAGTTCTTC. Filled out from reference TRBV7-8 and TRBJ2-1, the complete variable domain reads GAGVSQSPRYKVAKRGQDVALRCDPISGHVSLFWYQQALGQGPEFLTYFQNEAQLDKSGLPSDRFFAERPEGSVSTLKIQRTQQEDSAVYLCASSFRLAGGKYNEQFFGPGTRLTVL.

The CDR3 reads CASSFMGVAGQETQYF. CDR3 nucleotide sequence: TGCGCCAGCAGCTTTATGGGGGTAGCGGGGCAAGAGACCCAGTACTTC. The chain uses TRBV5-1 and TRBJ2-5, with TRBD2 identical over 8 bases. J lost 2 bases, V lost 2 bases, and 8 bases had no gene match. Germline loops: CDR1 SGHRS, CDR2 YFSETQ. The CDR3 has 16 amino acids.

The genes are TRBV3-1 and TRBJ2-1; 8 bases line up with TRBD2. Trimming took 1 base from V and 7 from J; bases not matched to a gene: 9. From germline, CDR1 is LGHDT and CDR2 YNNKEL (reference sequence). The length of the CDR3 is 16 residues. The CDR3 DNA is TGTGCCAGCAGCCAAGCCGGGACTAGGAGTTTAAATGAGCAGTTCTTC. This codes for CASSQAGTRSLNEQFF.

The V gene is TRBV7-2, the J gene TRBJ2-1; 8 bases are a match to TRBD2. The length of the CDR3 is 11 residues. Germline V gene lookup returns CDR1 SGHTA and CDR2 FQGNSA. V was pared by 9 bases and J by 9 bases, with 4 bases of the junction left unmatched. CDR3 loop: CASSGAIEQFF. CDR3 in DNA: TGTGCCAGTAGCGGGGCTATTGAGCAGTTCTTC.

This chain joins TRBV28 and TRBJ2-2; 9 nucleotides line up with TRBD2. This CDR3 is 22 amino acids long. The junction had 17 bases not matched to a gene; V was cut back by 0 bases and J by 0 bases. Germline CDR1 is MDHEN and CDR2 is SYDVKM. CDR3 loop: CASSLWLVAGVPGKPNTGELFF. The CDR3 DNA is TGTGCCAGCAGTTTATGGTTGGTAGCGGGAGTTCCTGGTAAACCGAACACCGGGGAGCTGTTTTTT.

This chain uses TRBV7-9 with TRBJ2-1; D might be TRBD1 (6 bases). Trimming removed 3 bases from V and 7 bases from J, with 16 bases in between. Germline-derived CDR1 and CDR2 are SEHNR and FQNEAQ (reference sequence). The CDR3 is made up of 15 amino acids. The CDR3 reads CASSLPGQSWNEQFF. The DNA of the CDR3 is TGTGCCAGCAGCTTGCCCGGACAGTCTTGGAATGAGCAGTTCTTC.

The V and J genes are TRBV29-1 and TRBJ2-2, with D possibly matching TRBD1 (6 bases). Germline V gene sequence: CDR1 SQVTM, CDR2 ANQGSEA. The length of the CDR3 is 12 residues. V gave up 6 bases and J gave up 5 bases, with 10 bases separating them. In DNA form, the CDR3 reads TGCAGCGTAAACAGGGAAACCGGGGAGCTGTTTTTT. Translation: CSVNRETGELFF.

The chain carries TRBV7-2 and TRBJ1-1; D call uncertain. V lost 1 base to trimming and J lost 6 bases, with 9 bases between them. CDR3 size: 13 residues. CDR1 and CDR2 from the germline V gene are SGHTA and FQGNSA. The CDR3 bases are TGTGCCAGCAGCTTAGGAATCAGCCCTGAAGCTTTCTTT. Its protein product is CASSLGISPEAFF.

This sequence joins TRBV30 and TRBJ2-1; D is tentatively TRBD1 or TRBD2 (6 bases each). Trimming cost V 2 bases and J 5 bases, with 16 bases left between them. Germline loops: CDR1 GTSNPN, CDR2 SVGIG (reference sequence). This CDR3 is 15 amino acids long. CDR3 nucleotide sequence: TGTGCCTGGAGTTTCCGAGGGGGGCTGGACAATGAGCAGTTCTTC. It specifies CAWSFRGGLDNEQFF. The full variable domain, with the rest looked up from reference TRBV30 and TRBJ2-1, is SQTIHQWPATLVQPVGSPLSLECTVEGTSNPNLYWYRQAAGRGLQLLFYSVGIGQISSEVPQNLSASRPQDRQFILSSKKLLLSDSGFYLCAWSFRGGLDNEQFFGPGTRLTVL.

This clonotype occurred a few times. In DNA form, the CDR3 reads TGTGCCAGCAGTTACGAGACTGTGGGGAACAATGAGCAGTTCTTC. This translates into CASSYETVGNNEQFF. The V and J genes are TRBV6-2 or TRBV6-3 and TRBJ2-1, with no clear D. This CDR3 has 15 amino acids. CDR1 and CDR2 (germline): MNHEY, SVGEGT. V lost 2 bases and J lost 5, with 13 bases in between.

Concerning this clonotype: At one of its ends the junction is not consistent with the germline gene, which may arise from a read error. This chain links TRBV5-1 with TRBJ2-5; a possible D gene is TRBD2 (6 bases). This CDR3 has 14 residues. The germline CDR1 and CDR2 sequences are SGHRS and YFSETQ. The CDR3 is CASSLIADQETRYF. CDR3 bases: TGCGCCAGCAGCTTGATAGCGGACCAAGAGACCCGGTACTTC.

A few counts support this clonotype. This chain uses TRBV2 with TRBJ2-7; 9 nucleotides align to TRBD1. The CDR3 length is 15 residues. V was pared by 6 bases and J by 4 bases, with 10 bases of the junction left unmatched. Germline V gene sequence: CDR1 SNHLY, CDR2 FYNNEI. Here the CDR3 DNA reads TGTGCCAGCAGATCCGGGACAGGGAAGCTATACGAGCAGTACTTC. This translates into CASRSGTGKLYEQYF.

The V and J genes are TRBV12-3 or TRBV12-4 and TRBJ2-1; unclear D gene. This CDR3 contains 15 residues. V was pared by 1 base and J by 5 bases, with 12 bases between. The chain's CDR3 is CASSLDGLGNNEQFF. The CDR3 nucleotides read TGTGCCAGCAGTTTAGATGGGTTGGGGAACAATGAGCAGTTCTTC.